These T cell receptor beta chains were read from a single sample in a study of neurological immune-mediated disorders. MiXCR, run by TCRdb on the 5' RACE reads, gives a single entry per CDR3 protein. The sample includes approximately 100,000 distinct CDR3 sequences, approximately 11% seen only once; the top ten take around 3.3%. The sequencing sample was made of PBMCs. These TCRs come from a female donor with HTLV-1-associated myelopathy (HAM/TSP). The CDR3 runs from the conserved cysteine through the conserved F or W. A D gene is named only where the DNA matches it firmly. Not every row has a clone size; where given, it reads once, few, many or a size class.

>NA|TRBV21-1|16|many|TRBJ2-5
CASLRVPGQLKETQYF
TGTGCCAGCCTAAGAGTACCGGGACAGCTAAAAGAGACCCAGTACTTC
>NA|TRBV7-8|16|many|TRBJ1-2
CASSPPGGAGDYGYTF
TGTGCCAGCAGCCCCCCGGGCGGGGCAGGGGACTATGGCTACACCTTC
>TRBD1|TRBV5-1|16|NA|TRBJ2-3
CASSPPGQGTTDTQYF
TGCGCCAGCAGCCCCCCGGGACAGGGGACAACAGATACGCAGTATTTT
>TRBD2|TRBV28|14|NA|TRBJ2-7
CASSSQRGGRDQYF
TGTGCCAGCAGTTCCCAGCGGGGGGGCAGGGATCAGTACTTC
>NA|TRBV5-1|14|NA|TRBJ2-2
CASSFDFNTGELFF
TGCGCCAGCAGCTTTGACTTCAACACCGGGGAGCTGTTTTTT
>TRBD2|TRBV5-1|16|NA|TRBJ2-7
CASSSATSGVSYEQYF
TGCGCCAGCAGCTCCGCGACTAGCGGGGTCTCCTACGAGCAGTACTTC
>TRBD1|TRBV2|15|many|TRBJ2-2
CASSPDRAYAGELFF
TGTGCCAGTTCGCCGGACAGGGCCTACGCCGGGGAGCTGTTTTTT
>NA|TRBV4-1|17|many|TRBJ1-5
CASSQGGGPKGNQPQHF
TGCGCCAGCAGCCAAGGGGGGGGTCCGAAAGGCAATCAGCCCCAGCATTTT
>TRBD2|TRBV20-1|15|many|TRBJ2-2
CSAGRGATNTGELFF
TGCAGTGCTGGGCGGGGGGCAACGAACACCGGGGAGCTGTTTTTT
>TRBD2|TRBV5-4|15|many|TRBJ2-3
CASTSGGASTDTQYF
TGTGCCAGCACTAGCGGGGGTGCTAGCACAGATACGCAGTATTTT
>NA|TRBV20-1|13|many|TRBJ2-7
CSARGGNGYEQYF
TGCAGTGCTAGGGGTGGAAACGGCTACGAGCAGTACTTC
>NA|TRBV7-2|13|many|TRBJ2-7
CASSFRVLNEQYF
TGTGCCAGCAGCTTCCGGGTTTTAAACGAGCAGTACTTC